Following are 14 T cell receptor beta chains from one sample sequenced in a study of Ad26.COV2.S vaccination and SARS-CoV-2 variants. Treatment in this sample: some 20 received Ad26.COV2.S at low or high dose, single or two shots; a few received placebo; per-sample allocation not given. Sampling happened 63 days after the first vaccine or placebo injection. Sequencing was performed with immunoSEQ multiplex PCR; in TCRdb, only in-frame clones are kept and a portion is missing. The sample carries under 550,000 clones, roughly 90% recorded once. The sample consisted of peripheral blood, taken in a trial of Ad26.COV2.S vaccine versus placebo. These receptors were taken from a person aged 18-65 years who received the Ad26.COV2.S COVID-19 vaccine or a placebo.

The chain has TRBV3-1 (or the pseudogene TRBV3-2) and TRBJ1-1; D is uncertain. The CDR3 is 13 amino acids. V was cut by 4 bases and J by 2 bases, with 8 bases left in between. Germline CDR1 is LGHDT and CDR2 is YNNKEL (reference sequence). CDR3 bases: TGTGCCAGCAGCCGAACTTACAACACTGAAGCTTTCTTT. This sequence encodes CASSRTYNTEAFF.

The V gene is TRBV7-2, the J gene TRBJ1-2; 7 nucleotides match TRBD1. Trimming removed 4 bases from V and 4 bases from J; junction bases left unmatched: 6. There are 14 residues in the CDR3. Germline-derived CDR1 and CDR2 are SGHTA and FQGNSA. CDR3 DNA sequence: TGTGCCAGCAGCTCGACAGGGACAGCCTATGGCTACACCTTC. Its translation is CASSSTGTAYGYTF. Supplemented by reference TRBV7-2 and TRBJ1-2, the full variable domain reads GAGVSQSPSNKVTEKGKDVELRCDPISGHTALYWYRQSLGQGLEFLIYFQGNSAPDKSGLPSDRFSAERTGGSVSTLTIQRTQQEDSAVYLCASSSTGTAYGYTFGSGTRLTVV.

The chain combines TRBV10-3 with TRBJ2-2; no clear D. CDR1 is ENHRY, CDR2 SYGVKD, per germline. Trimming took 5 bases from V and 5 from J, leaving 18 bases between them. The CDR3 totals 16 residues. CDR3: CAISPSNPLRTGELFF. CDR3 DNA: TGTGCCATCAGTCCCTCAAATCCCCTAAGAACCGGGGAGCTGTTTTTT.

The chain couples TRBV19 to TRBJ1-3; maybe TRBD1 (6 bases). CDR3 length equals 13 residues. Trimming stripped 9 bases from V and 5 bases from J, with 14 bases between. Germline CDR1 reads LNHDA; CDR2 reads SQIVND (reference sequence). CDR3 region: CASNHRDRNTIYF. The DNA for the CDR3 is TGTGCCAGCAACCACAGGGATCGAAACACCATATATTTT.

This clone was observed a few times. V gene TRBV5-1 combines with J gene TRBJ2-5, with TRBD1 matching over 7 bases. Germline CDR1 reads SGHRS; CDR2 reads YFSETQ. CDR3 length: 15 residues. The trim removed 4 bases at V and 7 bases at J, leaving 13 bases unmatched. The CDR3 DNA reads TGCGCCAGCAGCACCGGGACAGCGATTCACGGGACCCAGTACTTC. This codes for CASSTGTAIHGTQYF.

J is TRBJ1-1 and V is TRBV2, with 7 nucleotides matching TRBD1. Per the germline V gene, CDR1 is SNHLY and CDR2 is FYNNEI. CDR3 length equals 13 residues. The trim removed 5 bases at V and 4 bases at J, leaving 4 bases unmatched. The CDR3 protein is CASSPDRVTEAFF. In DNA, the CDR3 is TGTGCCAGCAGTCCCGACAGGGTCACTGAAGCTTTCTTT.

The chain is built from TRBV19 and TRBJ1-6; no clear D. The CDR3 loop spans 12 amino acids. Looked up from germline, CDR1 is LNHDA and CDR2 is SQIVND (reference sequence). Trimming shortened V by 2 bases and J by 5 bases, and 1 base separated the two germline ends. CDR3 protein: CASSINNSPLHF. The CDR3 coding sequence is TGTGCCAGTAGTATAAATAATTCACCCCTCCACTTT.

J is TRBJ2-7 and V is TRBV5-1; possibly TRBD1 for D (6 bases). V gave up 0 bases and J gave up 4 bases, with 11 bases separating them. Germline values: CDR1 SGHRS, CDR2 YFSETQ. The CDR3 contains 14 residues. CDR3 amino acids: CASSLAQGGYEQYF. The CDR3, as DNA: TGCGCCAGCAGCTTGGCACAGGGCGGTTACGAGCAGTACTTC.

The CDR3 protein is CASSQVGWASGLPPSEAFF. The CDR3 DNA reads as TGTGCCAGCAGCCAAGTGGGCTGGGCCTCGGGCCTACCACCCTCTGAAGCTTTCTTT. This rearrangement joins TRBV4-2 to TRBJ1-1; D unclear. Trimming pared 1 base from V and 6 bases from J, leaving 27 bases between. This CDR3 comprises 19 residues. The germline V gene encodes CDR1 LGHNA and CDR2 YNFKEQ.

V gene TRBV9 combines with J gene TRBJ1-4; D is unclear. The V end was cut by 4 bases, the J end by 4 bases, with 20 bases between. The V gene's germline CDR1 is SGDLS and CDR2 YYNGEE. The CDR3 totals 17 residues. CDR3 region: CASSPRTGDLNNEKLFF. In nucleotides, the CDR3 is TGTGCCAGCAGCCCAAGGACCGGTGACTTGAATAATGAAAAACTGTTTTTT.

The CDR3 DNA follows: TGTGCCAGCAGCTTACTAGCGGGGGGGCCTAACGAGCAGTTCTTC. Residues: CASSLLAGGPNEQFF. The chain couples TRBV11-3 to TRBJ2-1; the match to TRBD2 covers 12 bases. Germline V gives CDR1 SGHNT, CDR2 YENEEA. With 2 bases clipped from V and 10 bases from J, the junction kept 6 bases outside the gene matches. The CDR3 sequence is 15 residues long.

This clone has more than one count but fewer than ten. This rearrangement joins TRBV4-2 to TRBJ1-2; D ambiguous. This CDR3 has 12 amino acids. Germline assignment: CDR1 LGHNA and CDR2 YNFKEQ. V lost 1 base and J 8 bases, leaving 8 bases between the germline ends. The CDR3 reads CASSQVLGGYTF. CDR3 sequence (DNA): TGTGCCAGCAGCCAAGTTCTGGGAGGCTACACCTTC.

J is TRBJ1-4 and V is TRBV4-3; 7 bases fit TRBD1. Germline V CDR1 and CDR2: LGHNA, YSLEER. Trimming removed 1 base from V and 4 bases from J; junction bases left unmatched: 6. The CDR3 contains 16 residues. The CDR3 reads CASSQAPGQNNEKLFF. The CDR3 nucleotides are TGCGCCAGCAGCCAAGCGCCGGGACAGAATAATGAAAAACTGTTTTTT.

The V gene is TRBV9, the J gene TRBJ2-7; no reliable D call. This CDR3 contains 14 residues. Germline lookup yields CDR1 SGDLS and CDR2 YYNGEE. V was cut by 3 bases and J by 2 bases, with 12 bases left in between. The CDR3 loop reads CASSEGPVPYEQYF. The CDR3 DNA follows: TGTGCCAGCAGCGAAGGGCCGGTTCCCTACGAGCAGTACTTC.